Listed below are T cell receptor beta chains from one sample, sequenced in a study of blood T cell repertoires in COVID-19. The table came from immunoSEQ multiplex PCR; TCRdb's copy has only in-frame clones and leaves some out. The data hold around 450,000 clones, with about 90% observed a single time. Source material: PBMCs or T cells enriched from blood (not recorded which). The receptors originated from a woman aged 18-29 years who had recovered from COVID-19. CDR3s include the opening cysteine and the closing phenylalanine or tryptophan. The D gene is left open where the match is weak. Expanded clones get a size class; other rows say once, few or many, or leave the size out.

NA,TRBV3-1/TRBV3-2,NA,TRBJ2-7,CASSPSWGDPVYEQYF,TGTGCCAGCAGCCCCTCCTGGGGGGACCCCGTCTACGAGCAGTACTTC
NA,TRBV19,TRBD1,TRBJ2-6,CASSIGQGAFGANVLTF,TGTGCCAGTAGTATCGGGCAGGGGGCCTTTGGGGCCAACGTCCTGACTTTC
NA,TRBV5-1,TRBD1,TRBJ1-1,CASSLRAGGPEAEAFF,TGCGCCAGCAGCTTGCGGGCAGGGGGCCCAGAAGCTGAAGCTTTCTTT
NA,TRBV5-8,NA,TRBJ2-7,CASSLGPVHTYEQYF,TGTGCCAGCAGCTTGGGGCCAGTACACACCTACGAGCAGTACTTC
NA,TRBV4-2,NA,TRBJ1-2,CASSQDRTPRYGYTF,TGTGCCAGCAGCCAAGATAGGACTCCGCGTTATGGCTACACCTTC
NA,TRBV7-3,NA,TRBJ1-1,CASSLMRNTEAFF,TGTGCCAGCAGCTTAATGAGGAACACTGAAGCTTTCTTT
NA,TRBV19,TRBD1,TRBJ2-2,CASSRQGGTENTGELFF,TGTGCCAGTAGTCGACAGGGTGGTACGGAGAACACCGGGGAGCTGTTTTTT
NA,TRBV7-2,NA,TRBJ2-3,CASSLVQGGADTQYF,TGTGCCAGCAGCTTAGTCCAGGGAGGAGCAGATACGCAGTATTTT
NA,TRBV28,NA,TRBJ2-3,CAVSWQFSTDTQYF,TGTGCCGTGTCGTGGCAGTTCAGCACAGATACGCAGTATTTT
NA,TRBV2,NA,TRBJ1-2,CASTLGGGSGYTF,TGTGCCAGCACTCTGGGGGGGGGTAGTGGCTACACCTTC
NA,TRBV6-5,TRBD1,TRBJ2-3,CASSYGTGGSTDTQYF,TGTGCCAGCAGTTATGGGACAGGGGGCAGCACAGATACGCAGTATTTT
once,TRBV19,NA,TRBJ2-7,CASSQRTASSYEQYF,TGTGCCAGTAGTCAGCGGACAGCCAGCTCCTACGAGCAGTACTTC
NA,TRBV10-2,NA,TRBJ1-2,CASSAAGRSGSYTF,TGCGCCAGCAGTGCGGCCGGGAGATCAGGTAGCTACACCTTC
NA,TRBV5-1,TRBD1,TRBJ1-2,CASSSSFPGGFYGYTF,TGCGCCAGCAGCTCCTCATTTCCAGGGGGGTTCTATGGCTACACCTTC
NA,TRBV10-2,NA,TRBJ2-1,CASSDMRQLDNEQFF,TGCGCCAGCAGTGATATGCGGCAACTGGACAATGAGCAGTTCTTC
once,TRBV9,NA,TRBJ1-3,CASSVAIGEGNGNTIYF,TGTGCCAGCAGCGTAGCTATAGGGGAAGGCAACGGAAACACCATATATTTT
once,TRBV18,NA,TRBJ1-2,CASSPKTDWGYGYTF,TGTGCCAGCTCACCCAAAACGGACTGGGGCTATGGCTACACCTTC
NA,TRBV3-1/TRBV3-2,NA,TRBJ1-1,CASSLGTEAFF,TGTGCCAGCAGCCTAGGGACAGAAGCTTTCTTT
NA,TRBV18,NA,TRBJ1-1,CASSQHGGFNTEAFF,TGTGCCAGCTCACAGCACGGAGGATTTAACACTGAAGCTTTCTTT
NA,TRBV18,NA,TRBJ2-5,CASSPPRNREDQETQYF,TGTGCCAGCTCACCACCGCGGAACAGGGAAGACCAAGAGACCCAGTACTTC
NA,TRBV7-2,NA,TRBJ2-3,CASSNRVDTDTQYF,TGTGCCAGCTCAAATCGGGTCGACACAGATACGCAGTATTTT
few,TRBV4-1,NA,TRBJ1-1,CASSQGDLGEAFF,TGCGCCAGCAGCCAAGGGGACTTGGGGGAAGCTTTCTTT
NA,TRBV15,TRBD1,TRBJ1-6,CATSSDRDRSSPLHF,TGTGCCACCAGCAGTGACCGGGACAGATCTTCACCCCTCCACTTT
NA,TRBV2,TRBD2,TRBJ2-7,CASRESGVNSYEQYF,TGTGCCAGCAGGGAGAGCGGGGTTAACTCCTACGAGCAGTACTTC
NA,TRBV25-1,NA,TRBJ2-5,CASRRLEGETQYF,TGTGCCAGCCGTCGACTAGAAGGGGAGACCCAGTACTTC
NA,TRBV6-4,NA,TRBJ1-3,CASSVRVSSSGNTIYF,TGTGCCAGCAGTGTACGGGTTTCGAGCTCTGGAAACACCATATATTTT
NA,TRBV27,NA,TRBJ2-3,CASSPRAGTDTQYF,TGTGCCAGCAGTCCCAGGGCGGGGACAGATACGCAGTATTTT
once,TRBV2,NA,TRBJ1-4,CASSEIEENYEKLFF,TGTGCCAGCAGTGAAATTGAGGAGAATTATGAAAAACTGTTTTTT
few,TRBV7-9,TRBD1,TRBJ2-1,CASSGRDVGTGKRNEQFF,TGTGCCAGCAGCGGTAGGGATGTCGGGACAGGGAAGAGGAATGAGCAGTTCTTC
NA,TRBV9,TRBD2,TRBJ2-5,CASSVAGGLRETQYF,TGTGCCAGCAGCGTAGCGGGGGGGCTAAGGGAGACCCAGTACTTC
NA,TRBV28,NA,TRBJ1-2,CASTTSTGGYTF,TGTGCCAGCACGACGTCCACAGGTGGCTACACCTTC
once,TRBV3-1/TRBV3-2,NA,TRBJ1-2,CASSQDPVNYGYTF,TGTGCCAGCAGCCAAGATCCAGTTAACTATGGCTACACCTTC
NA,TRBV9,NA,TRBJ1-5,CASSVGGGNQPQHF,TGTGCCAGCAGCGTAGGGGGGGGCAATCAGCCCCAGCATTTT
NA,TRBV28,TRBD2,TRBJ2-5,CASRGTSLGETQYF,TGTGCCAGCAGGGGGACTAGCTTGGGGGAGACCCAGTACTTC
NA,TRBV10-3,NA,TRBJ1-3,CAIRGGAGNTIYF,TGTGCCATCAGGGGGGGGGCTGGAAACACCATATATTTT
NA,TRBV7-2,NA,TRBJ1-3,CASSLAGAGNTIYF,TGTGCCAGCAGCTTAGCAGGGGCTGGAAACACCATATATTTT
NA,TRBV30,NA,TRBJ1-5,CAWSGGPVNQPQHF,TGTGCCTGGAGTGGGGGCCCGGTAAATCAGCCCCAGCATTTT
NA,TRBV25-1,TRBD1,TRBJ1-5,CASSLSGTGGEIRSPQHF,TGTGCCAGCAGTTTATCCGGGACAGGGGGGGAAATCAGGTCCCCCCAGCATTTT
NA,TRBV3-1/TRBV3-2,NA,TRBJ2-5,CASSLLQGTQYF,TGTGCCAGCAGCCTCTTACAGGGTACCCAGTACTTC
NA,TRBV12-3/TRBV12-4,NA,TRBJ1-1,CASSLEPLEAFF,TGTGCCAGCAGCTTGGAGCCTCTCGAAGCTTTCTTT
NA,TRBV4-1,NA,TRBJ2-2,CASSQDRTAAGELFF,TGCGCCAGCAGCCAAGATCGAACTGCGGCCGGGGAGCTGTTTTTT
NA,TRBV18,NA,TRBJ2-2,CASSTDTGELFF,TGTGCCAGCTCAACAGACACCGGGGAGCTGTTTTTT
NA,TRBV11-2,NA,TRBJ1-1,CASSSSLWNTEAFF,TGTGCCAGCAGCTCGTCCCTATGGAACACTGAAGCTTTCTTT
NA,TRBV2,NA,TRBJ1-5,CASSWTDYSNQPQHF,TGTGCCAGCAGTTGGACTGATTATAGCAATCAGCCCCAGCATTTT
NA,TRBV10-1,TRBD2,TRBJ2-5,CASSDGLASQETQYF,TGCGCCAGCAGCGATGGACTAGCTTCCCAAGAGACCCAGTACTTC
NA,TRBV5-4,TRBD2,TRBJ2-3,CASSGGVPSFTDTQYF,TGTGCCAGTTCGGGGGGGGTGCCTAGTTTTACAGATACGCAGTATTTT